The 10 T cell receptor beta chains below all came from one sample that was sequenced in a study of shared clonotypes between healthy human individuals. Sequencing used immunoSEQ multiplex PCR; TCRdb keeps in-frame clones, though not all of them. This sample has 150,000 to 200,000 clones, with roughly 93% found just once. Sample: naive CD4+ T cells sorted from blood. Subset specified: CD45RA+ positively selected. The receptors derive from a woman in her twenties or thirties in good health.

The rearrangement uses TRBV5-8 and TRBJ1-2; tentative D call: TRBD1 (5 bases). Deletions cut 4 bases from V and 4 bases from J, with 14 bases between. The CDR3 consists of 14 residues. Germline V gene lookup returns CDR1 SGHTS and CDR2 YDEGEE. The CDR3 sequence is CASSHRGDLYGYTF. The DNA for the CDR3 is TGTGCCAGCAGCCACCGGGGGGACCTCTATGGCTACACCTTC.

The gene calls are TRBV28 and TRBJ2-2; 10 nucleotides line up with TRBD2. The CDR3 runs to 13 residues. Germline V gives CDR1 MDHEN, CDR2 SYDVKM. V gave up 8 bases and J gave up 6 bases; unmatched junction bases: 3. CDR3 in amino acids: CASGLAVPGELFF. The CDR3 nucleotides are TGTGCCAGCGGACTAGCGGTTCCCGGGGAGCTGTTTTTT.

This rearrangement joins TRBV6-4 to TRBJ2-3; 8 bases align to TRBD1. J gave up 5 bases and V 0 bases, and 4 bases lay outside the gene matches. Germline loops: CDR1 MRHNA, CDR2 SNTAGT. The CDR3 covers 15 residues. CDR3 coding DNA: TGTGCCAGCAGTGACTCGCCAGGGGGCAGAGATACGCAGTATTTT. Translating gives CASSDSPGGRDTQYF.

V is TRBV6-5 and J is TRBJ2-2; 7 bases align to TRBD1. V trimming: 4 bases; J trimming: 6 bases; junction bases outside the gene matches: 8. Germline V gene lookup returns CDR1 MNHEY and CDR2 SVGAGI. CDR3 length equals 15 residues. The DNA of the CDR3 is TGTGCCAGCAGTTTGCCACAGGGGAAACCCGGGGAGCTGTTTTTT. Protein: CASSLPQGKPGELFF.

The chain has TRBV2 and TRBJ1-5; 8 bases map to TRBD1. V gave up 5 bases and J gave up 3 bases; unmatched junction bases: 12. The germline CDR1 and CDR2 sequences are SNHLY and FYNNEI. The CDR3 spans 17 residues. CDR3 region: CASSQFSGQAYNQPQHF. CDR3 DNA: TGTGCCAGCAGTCAATTTTCGGGACAGGCATACAATCAGCCCCAGCATTTT.

In the case of this clone: The same CDR3 is also encoded by other DNA sequences in this sample. The genes are TRBV2 and TRBJ2-7, with D perhaps TRBD1 (5 bases). Germline CDR1 is SNHLY and CDR2 is FYNNEI. Trimming shortened V by 5 bases and J by 3 bases, and 8 bases separated the two germline ends. The CDR3 extends over 12 amino acids. The CDR3 DNA reads as TGTGCCAGCAGTTTTGACAGCTACGAGCAGTACTTC. It is translated as CASSFDSYEQYF.

J is TRBJ2-7 and V is TRBV5-1; D ambiguous. Trimming left V 0 bases short and J 0 bases short, with 13 bases between. Germline lookup yields CDR1 SGHRS and CDR2 YFSETQ. The CDR3 has 16 residues. As DNA, the CDR3 is TGCGCCAGCAGCTTGGTGCCAGCCTCAAGCTCCTACGAGCAGTACTTC. Protein sequence: CASSLVPASSSYEQYF. Supplemented by reference TRBV5-1 and TRBJ2-7, the full variable domain reads KAGVTQTPRYLIKTRGQQVTLSCSPISGHRSVSWYQQTPGQGLQFLFEYFSETQRNKGNFPGRFSGRQFSNSRSEMNVSTLELGDSALYLCASSLVPASSSYEQYFGPGTRLTVT.

CDR3 protein: CASNRGRVGRQPQHF. CDR3 DNA: TGTGCCAGTAACCGGGGCAGGGTGGGCCGTCAGCCCCAGCATTTT. The chain combines TRBV28 with TRBJ1-5, with D possibly being TRBD1 (5 bases). This CDR3 has 15 residues. Trimming left V 9 bases short and J 6 bases short, with 21 bases between. CDR1 and CDR2 from the germline V gene are MDHEN and SYDVKM.

This chain connects TRBV5-1 to TRBJ1-5; D might be TRBD1 (5 bases). Germline loops: CDR1 SGHRS, CDR2 YFSETQ. Between the trimmed V and J ends, which lost 7 bases and 5 bases, there was a span of 13 bases. The CDR3 loop spans 13 amino acids. The CDR3 loop is CASARGRDQPQHF. As DNA, the CDR3 is TGCGCCAGCGCGAGGGGAAGGGATCAGCCCCAGCATTTT.

The V and J genes are TRBV28 and TRBJ2-3; 10 positions agree with TRBD2. V shed 6 bases, J shed 2 bases, and the junction held 8 bases outside the gene matches. The germline gives CDR1 MDHEN, CDR2 SYDVKM. The CDR3 covers 16 residues. The CDR3 sequence: CASRPIAGGPTDTQYF. CDR3 DNA: TGTGCCAGCAGACCAATAGCGGGAGGCCCCACAGATACGCAGTATTTT.